The 22 T cell receptor beta chains reported below all come from one sample, sequenced in a study of cytotoxic CD8 clonotypes in ibrutinib-treated CLL. Using immunoSEQ multiplex PCR, the repertoire was profiled, and TCRdb retains in-frame clones only, with some absent. Among 100,000 to 150,000 clones, 80% to 90% were seen once, and the ten largest hold around 2.1%. Sample: PBMCs, taken after 24 months of ibrutinib treatment. All receptors derive from a human donor with chronic lymphocytic leukemia.

V usage is TRBV5-1 and J usage is TRBJ2-2; D perhaps matches TRBD2 (5 bases). Germline V lookup: CDR1 SGHRS, CDR2 YFSETQ. Trimming cost V 7 bases and J 6 bases, with 10 bases left between them. The CDR3 has 12 residues. CDR3 region: CASGEPAGELFF. DNA of the CDR3: TGCGCCAGCGGGGAGCCCGCCGGGGAGCTGTTTTTT.

The J gene is TRBJ2-1, the V gene TRBV1; the table assigns TRBD2, which was not confirmed against the DNA. TRBV1 is reported as a pseudogene. CDR3 length: 20 amino acids. This CDR3 reads CTSSRPGTSGTLWAYNEQFF. The DNA of the CDR3 is TGCACCAGCAGCCGCCCCGGGACTAGCGGGACACTTTGGGCCTACAATGAGCAGTTCTTC.

The chain has TRBV19 and TRBJ2-7, with TRBD2 as a possible D gene (6 bases). Trimming removed 4 bases at V and 0 bases at J, with 13 bases between. The CDR3 runs to 15 residues. The germline V gene encodes CDR1 LNHDA and CDR2 SQIVND (reference sequence). This CDR3 is CASSTGDGSSYEQYF. The CDR3 coding sequence is TGTGCCAGTAGTACCGGGGACGGGAGCTCCTACGAGCAGTACTTC.

The chain is built from TRBV28 and TRBJ1-2; tentatively, D is TRBD1 (5 bases). CDR1 and CDR2 from the germline V gene are MDHEN and SYDVKM. Trimming cost V 3 bases and J 9 bases, with 17 bases left between them. The CDR3 contains 14 residues. The CDR3 is CASSLSVEEGSYTF. The CDR3 coding sequence is TGTGCCAGCAGTTTGTCGGTCGAGGAGGGGAGCTACACCTTC.

This rearrangement joins TRBV7-9 to TRBJ1-2, with a weak D call TRBD1 (5 bases). The germline V gene encodes CDR1 SEHNR and CDR2 FQNEAQ (reference sequence). This CDR3 comprises 14 residues. Trimming took off 1 base at V and 4 bases at J, with 10 bases between the two ends. The CDR3 sequence is CASSLGQTPYGYTF. In DNA, the CDR3 is TGTGCCAGCAGCTTAGGACAGACACCCTATGGCTACACCTTC.

The rearrangement joins TRBV28 to TRBJ1-4, with D maybe TRBD1 (5 bases). The CDR3 runs 14 residues. The V end was cut by 6 bases, the J end by 7 bases, with 15 bases between. CDR1 is MDHEN, CDR2 SYDVKM, per germline. For the CDR3, the DNA is TGTGCCAGCAGCGAGGGGTGGGGGGTTGAAAAACTGTTTTTT. Translation gives CASSEGWGVEKLFF.

This clone came up once. This sample includes further DNA sequences coding for the same CDR3. The rearrangement uses TRBV18 and TRBJ1-1; tentative D call: TRBD1 (6 bases). The CDR3 has 13 amino acids. Germline-derived CDR1 and CDR2 are KGHSH and LQKENI. V was pared by 6 bases and J by 3 bases, with 11 bases between. The CDR3 sequence: CASSPGQDTEAFF. In nucleotides, the CDR3 is TGTGCCAGCTCTCCGGGACAAGACACTGAAGCTTTCTTT. Using reference TRBV18 and TRBJ1-1 for the parts outside the CDR3, the full variable domain is NAGVMQNPRHLVRRRGQEARLRCSPMKGHSHVYWYRQLPEEGLKFMVYLQKENIIDESGMPKERFSAEFPKEGPSILRIQQVVRGDSAAYFCASSPGQDTEAFFGQGTRLTVV.

The chain links TRBV6-6 to TRBJ2-7; D is perhaps TRBD2 (5 bases). CDR1 is MNHNY, CDR2 SVGAGI, per germline (reference sequence). The CDR3 has 14 residues. V was clipped by 6 bases and J by 0 bases, with 12 bases between them. The CDR3 reads CASRWDGSSYEQYF. The CDR3 DNA follows: TGTGCCAGCAGGTGGGATGGGAGCTCCTACGAGCAGTACTTC.

This clone has only a few counts. The J gene is TRBJ1-5, the V gene TRBV30; D remains ambiguous. This CDR3 is built from 15 residues. Per the germline V gene, CDR1 is GTSNPN and CDR2 is SVGIG (reference sequence). V dropped 3 bases and J dropped 1 base, with 13 bases sitting between them. The CDR3 DNA reads as TGTGCCTGGAGATCGGGATCAGCAAGCAATCAGCCCCAGCATTTT. This encodes CAWRSGSASNQPQHF.

This chain links TRBV11-2 with TRBJ2-2; possibly TRBD2 for D (6 bases). The CDR3 spans 17 residues. The germline gives CDR1 SGHAT, CDR2 FQNNGV. V lost 7 bases and J lost 0, with 18 bases in between. CDR3 sequence reads: CASNPLARMANTGELFF. Here the CDR3 DNA reads TGTGCCAGCAACCCCCTAGCGCGGATGGCGAACACCGGGGAGCTGTTTTTT.

This chain's CDR3 is CASSPRGPGSEKLFF. The CDR3 coding sequence is TGTGCCAGCAGCCCTCGGGGGCCGGGGAGCGAAAAACTGTTTTTT. This chain uses TRBV7-8 with TRBJ1-4; perhaps TRBD1 as D (6 bases). The CDR3 covers 15 residues. The germline CDR1 and CDR2 sequences are SGHVS and FQNEAQ. Trimming took off 5 bases at V and 8 bases at J, with 18 bases between the two ends.

J is TRBJ2-7 and V is TRBV27, with 9 bases aligning to TRBD1. The J segment lost 4 bases and the V segment lost 4 bases, leaving 5 bases of the junction unmatched. CDR3 length: 14 residues. Per the germline V gene, CDR1 is MNHEY and CDR2 is SMNVEV (reference sequence). In DNA, the CDR3 is TGTGCCAGCAGTTCCACCGGGACAGGGTACGAGCAGTACTTC. Translating it yields CASSSTGTGYEQYF.

The V and J genes are TRBV4-1 and TRBJ2-7; 9 bases are a match to TRBD1. The CDR3 covers 16 residues. CDR1 is MGHRA and CDR2 is YSYEKL in the germline V gene. V dropped 1 base and J dropped 3; count of bases not matched to a gene: 7. CDR3 coding DNA: TGCGCCAGCAGCCAAGTTCCAACAGGGGGCCGCTACGAGCAGTACTTC. This gives the protein CASSQVPTGGRYEQYF.

The sample holds a few counts of this clone. V and J are TRBV7-8 and TRBJ1-5, with D perhaps TRBD1 (6 bases). Between the trimmed V and J ends, which lost 5 bases and 2 bases, there was a span of 16 bases. CDR1 is SGHVS and CDR2 is FQNEAQ in the germline V gene. The CDR3 has 16 amino acids. The CDR3 bases are TGTGCCAGCAGCCGAGGGGGAGGGCAGGGCAATCAGCCCCAGCATTTT. Its protein product is CASSRGGGQGNQPQHF.

The chain is built from TRBV6-5 and TRBJ1-2, with D possibly being TRBD1 (5 bases). V was cut by 6 bases and J by 8 bases, with 16 bases left in between. The CDR3 extends over 13 amino acids. Germline lookup yields CDR1 MNHEY and CDR2 SVGAGI. The CDR3 sequence is CASRPTKKGGYTF. DNA for the CDR3: TGTGCCAGCAGGCCAACAAAAAAGGGGGGCTACACCTTC.

This chain joins TRBV19 and TRBJ1-2; no reliable D call. V was pared by 2 bases and J by 4 bases, with 14 bases between. The length of the CDR3 is 15 residues. CDR1 and CDR2 from the germline V gene are LNHDA and SQIVND (reference sequence). The CDR3 sequence is CASSIRHGGLYGYTF. CDR3 nucleotide sequence: TGTGCCAGTAGTATACGGCACGGAGGCCTCTATGGCTACACCTTC.

The count of this clone is one. For the CDR3, the DNA is TGTGCCAGCAACCTACGGGACAGGAACACAGATACGCAGTATTTT. Protein sequence: CASNLRDRNTDTQYF. V gene TRBV6-6 combines with J gene TRBJ2-3; 8 bases fit TRBD1. V was clipped by 7 bases and J by 2 bases; unmatched bases: 8. Germline lookup yields CDR1 MNHNY and CDR2 SVGAGI (reference sequence). This CDR3 has 15 residues.

The chain combines TRBV9 with TRBJ1-5; perhaps TRBD1 as D (6 bases). Germline V lookup: CDR1 SGDLS, CDR2 YYNGEE. This CDR3 is 15 amino acids long. Trimming left V 4 bases short and J 3 bases short, with 14 bases between. The chain's CDR3 is CASSKETGFNQPQHF. The CDR3 DNA reads TGTGCCAGCAGCAAAGAGACAGGCTTCAATCAGCCCCAGCATTTT.

The J gene is TRBJ1-1, the V gene TRBV5-1; 11 nucleotides align to TRBD1. With V trimmed by 4 bases and J by 6 bases, 14 bases remained unmatched. In germline, CDR1 is SGHRS, CDR2 YFSETQ. The CDR3 runs to 17 residues. The CDR3 DNA sequence: TGCGCCAGCAGCCGCGCGGACAGGGGGCGAGGTTTGGCTGAAGCTTTCTTT. Protein product: CASSRADRGRGLAEAFF.

The chain has TRBV6-4 and TRBJ2-2; 7 bases fit TRBD1. After removal of 10 bases from V and 7 bases from J, the junction contained 15 bases not matched to a gene. The CDR3 totals 15 residues. Germline CDR1 is MRHNA and CDR2 is SNTAGT. The CDR3, as DNA: TGTGCCACCCGCCCCCGACAGGGTGCGATCGGGGAGCTGTTTTTT. Translating gives CATRPRQGAIGELFF.

The chain combines TRBV25-1 with TRBJ2-3; no definite D call. Germline loops: CDR1 MGHDK, CDR2 SYGVNS. CDR3 size: 13 residues. The ends were cut back, 5 bases at V and 6 bases at J, with 12 bases in the middle. The chain's CDR3 is CASSKTGWDTQYF. The DNA of the CDR3 is TGTGCCAGCAGTAAGACGGGCTGGGATACGCAGTATTTT.

The rearrangement uses TRBV30 and TRBJ2-7; D is perhaps TRBD1 (5 bases). This CDR3 comprises 12 residues. In germline, CDR1 is GTSNPN, CDR2 SVGIG (reference sequence). The germline V and J ends were trimmed by 1 base and 3 bases, with 7 bases remaining between them. For the CDR3, the DNA is TGTGCCTGGAGTGAGGACAACTACGAGCAGTACTTC. This codes for CAWSEDNYEQYF.